Listed below are T cell receptor beta chains from one sample, sequenced in a study of T cell changes during pregnancy in multiple sclerosis. Assay used: immunoSEQ multiplex PCR; TCRdb lists only in-frame clones, some missing. This repertoire shows approximately 100,000 clones, approximately 91% found once; its top ten account for around 3.1%. This specimen was peripheral blood, taken in the second trimester of pregnancy. These TCRs come from a female donor with multiple sclerosis, enrolled in a pregnancy study. Both conserved end residues are part of each CDR3. D genes are given only for firm matches. Clone size appears in some rows only: once, few, many, or a class for an expanded clone.

abundance: few
d_gene: -
v_gene: TRBV19
j_gene: TRBJ2-1
len: 15
CDR3aa: CASRHDRSSYNEQFF
CDR3nt: TGTGCCAGTAGACACGACAGAAGCTCCTACAATGAGCAGTTCTTC

abundance: -
d_gene: -
v_gene: TRBV18
j_gene: TRBJ1-1
len: 14
CDR3aa: CASRQRTMNTEAFF
CDR3nt: TGTGCCAGTAGACAGAGAACCATGAACACTGAAGCTTTCTTT

abundance: -
d_gene: TRBD2
v_gene: TRBV11-2
j_gene: TRBJ2-1
len: 13
CDR3aa: CASSPTSGSEQFF
CDR3nt: TGTGCCAGCAGCCCCACTAGCGGGAGTGAGCAGTTCTTC

abundance: -
d_gene: TRBD2
v_gene: TRBV6-5
j_gene: TRBJ2-1
len: 16
CDR3aa: CASSYSWLAENNEQFF
CDR3nt: TGTGCCAGCAGTTACTCGTGGCTAGCGGAAAACAATGAGCAGTTCTTC

abundance: -
d_gene: TRBD2
v_gene: TRBV28
j_gene: TRBJ2-1
len: 15
CDR3aa: CAVTWTSALRNEQFF
CDR3nt: TGTGCCGTAACCTGGACTAGCGCCCTAAGGAATGAGCAGTTCTTC

abundance: -
d_gene: -
v_gene: TRBV7-9
j_gene: TRBJ2-7
len: 11
CDR3aa: CASKSGSEQYF
CDR3nt: TGTGCCAGCAAATCAGGGTCCGAGCAGTACTTC

abundance: -
d_gene: TRBD2
v_gene: TRBV6-5
j_gene: TRBJ2-7
len: 15
CDR3aa: CASSYSLAGSDEQYF
CDR3nt: TGTGCCAGCAGTTACTCTCTAGCGGGAAGTGACGAGCAGTACTTC

abundance: -
d_gene: TRBD2
v_gene: TRBV7-8
j_gene: TRBJ2-7
len: 18
CDR3aa: CASSLIPLGTSGRSEQYF
CDR3nt: TGTGCCAGCAGCTTAATACCGTTGGGGACTAGCGGGAGGAGCGAGCAGTACTTC

abundance: -
d_gene: TRBD2
v_gene: TRBV7-7
j_gene: TRBJ2-1
len: 16
CDR3aa: CASSLSGTRGYNEQFF
CDR3nt: TGTGCTAGCAGCTTATCCGGGACTAGAGGGTACAATGAGCAGTTCTTC

abundance: -
d_gene: -
v_gene: TRBV6-6
j_gene: TRBJ1-4
len: 16
CDR3aa: CASSFPTTATNEKLFF
CDR3nt: TGTGCCAGCAGTTTTCCAACGACAGCAACTAATGAAAAACTGTTTTTT

abundance: -
d_gene: -
v_gene: TRBV11-2
j_gene: TRBJ2-1
len: 16
CDR3aa: CASSRGTLSSYNEQFF
CDR3nt: TGTGCCAGCAGCCGGGGGACGTTAAGCTCCTACAATGAGCAGTTCTTC

abundance: once
d_gene: -
v_gene: TRBV6-5
j_gene: TRBJ2-5
len: 13
CDR3aa: CASRMDTQETQYF
CDR3nt: TGTGCCAGCAGGATGGACACCCAAGAGACCCAGTACTTC

abundance: once
d_gene: -
v_gene: TRBV15
j_gene: TRBJ2-7
len: 15
CDR3aa: CATSRESNRPYEQYF
CDR3nt: TGTGCCACCAGCAGAGAAAGTAACAGACCCTACGAGCAGTACTTC

abundance: -
d_gene: TRBD2
v_gene: TRBV5-1
j_gene: TRBJ2-2
len: 18
CDR3aa: CASSLAGTSTANTGELFF
CDR3nt: TGCGCCAGCAGCTTGGCCGGGACTAGCACCGCGAACACCGGGGAGCTGTTTTTT

abundance: -
d_gene: -
v_gene: TRBV28
j_gene: TRBJ1-2
len: 14
CDR3aa: CASSGGGERYGYTF
CDR3nt: TGTGCCAGCAGTGGCGGGGGGGAAAGGTATGGCTACACCTTC

abundance: -
d_gene: TRBD1
v_gene: TRBV28
j_gene: TRBJ1-2
len: 16
CDR3aa: CASQYPGTGGVSGYTF
CDR3nt: TGTGCCAGCCAATACCCCGGGACAGGGGGCGTGAGTGGCTACACCTTC

abundance: -
d_gene: TRBD1
v_gene: TRBV6-1
j_gene: TRBJ1-1
len: 17
CDR3aa: CASSELTGGFWNTEAFF
CDR3nt: TGTGCCAGCAGTGAACTGACAGGGGGGTTTTGGAACACTGAAGCTTTCTTT

abundance: -
d_gene: -
v_gene: TRBV6-1
j_gene: TRBJ1-1
len: 11
CDR3aa: CASSEGRGAFF
CDR3nt: TGTGCCAGCAGTGAAGGTAGAGGGGCTTTCTTT

abundance: -
d_gene: -
v_gene: TRBV19
j_gene: TRBJ1-5
len: 13
CDR3aa: CASTEGGNQPQHF
CDR3nt: TGTGCCAGTACCGAGGGCGGCAATCAGCCCCAGCATTTT

abundance: -
d_gene: -
v_gene: TRBV9
j_gene: TRBJ2-3
len: 15
CDR3aa: CASSDPRQGGDTQYF
CDR3nt: TGTGCCAGCAGCGATCCCCGACAGGGAGGTGATACGCAGTATTTT

abundance: -
d_gene: -
v_gene: TRBV27
j_gene: TRBJ2-7
len: 13
CDR3aa: CASSLLAGYEQYF
CDR3nt: TGTGCCAGCAGTTTATTGGCGGGGTACGAGCAGTACTTC

abundance: -
d_gene: TRBD1
v_gene: TRBV7-9
j_gene: TRBJ2-2
len: 18
CDR3aa: CASNPRTGNQMNTGELFF
CDR3nt: TGTGCCAGCAACCCTAGGACAGGGAACCAGATGAACACCGGGGAGCTGTTTTTT

abundance: -
d_gene: -
v_gene: TRBV21-1
j_gene: TRBJ2-3
len: 21
CDR3aa: CASSKEAGGLGPVQNTDTQYF
CDR3nt: TGTGCCAGCAGCAAAGAAGCTGGCGGGTTGGGTCCGGTACAGAACACAGATACGCAGTATTTT

abundance: once
d_gene: -
v_gene: TRBV7-2
j_gene: TRBJ1-5
len: 14
CDR3aa: CASSLNRVDQPQHF
CDR3nt: TGTGCCAGCAGCTTAAACAGGGTAGATCAGCCCCAGCATTTT

abundance: -
d_gene: TRBD1
v_gene: TRBV11-3
j_gene: TRBJ2-5
len: 13
CDR3aa: CASSLTGWETQYF
CDR3nt: TGTGCCAGCAGCTTGACAGGGTGGGAGACCCAGTACTTC

abundance: few
d_gene: -
v_gene: TRBV10-3
j_gene: TRBJ1-2
len: 14
CDR3aa: CAISDGGRGGAHTF
CDR3nt: TGTGCCATCAGTGATGGAGGGAGAGGGGGGGCGCACACCTTC

abundance: -
d_gene: -
v_gene: TRBV29-1
j_gene: TRBJ2-6
len: 12
CDR3aa: CSAGTGANVLTF
CDR3nt: TGCAGCGCCGGTACCGGGGCCAACGTCCTGACTTTC

abundance: -
d_gene: TRBD2
v_gene: TRBV14
j_gene: TRBJ2-3
len: 15
CDR3aa: CASSHPGTSMYTQYF
CDR3nt: TGTGCCAGCAGCCATCCGGGGACTAGCATGTATACGCAGTATTTT

abundance: -
d_gene: TRBD1
v_gene: TRBV6-1
j_gene: TRBJ2-7
len: 13
CDR3aa: CASRKGQLYEQYF
CDR3nt: TGTGCCAGCAGGAAGGGACAGCTCTACGAGCAGTACTTC

abundance: -
d_gene: TRBD2
v_gene: TRBV5-1
j_gene: TRBJ2-3
len: 15
CDR3aa: CASSFGLAGENTQYF
CDR3nt: TGCGCCAGCAGTTTTGGACTAGCGGGAGAAAATACGCAGTATTTT

abundance: -
d_gene: TRBD1
v_gene: TRBV5-1
j_gene: TRBJ2-7
len: 18
CDR3aa: CASSLAAPTRGLTYEQYF
CDR3nt: TGCGCCAGCAGCTTGGCCGCCCCGACCAGGGGGCTTACCTACGAGCAGTACTTC

abundance: -
d_gene: -
v_gene: TRBV11-2
j_gene: TRBJ1-2
len: 16
CDR3aa: CASSLNSGGSGYGYTF
CDR3nt: TGTGCCAGCAGCTTAAATTCGGGGGGTTCTGGCTATGGCTACACCTTC

abundance: -
d_gene: TRBD1
v_gene: TRBV13
j_gene: TRBJ2-2
len: 15
CDR3aa: CASNPGTGPTGELFF
CDR3nt: TGTGCCAGCAACCCCGGGACAGGCCCCACCGGGGAGCTGTTTTTT